This T cell receptor beta chain was recovered during a study of blood T cell repertoires in COVID-19. Study-wide background: Material from acute and convalescent COVID-19 was sourced from the United States, Italy and Spain. PBMCs, B-cell-depleted T cells, or T cells were the source of the cDNA or gDNA that made up the material.

How the authors handled the data: Scientists estimated how many nucleated cells there were by amplifying reference gene primers. Generated by immunoSEQ multiplex PCR, the TCRdb table keeps only in-frame clones and is missing some. That table supplies the V and J calls and clone size; D and trimming were determined from the DNA. Of 200,000 to 300,000 clones in the sample, around 85% were seen once. V was clipped by 5 bases and J by 9 bases, with 12 bases between them. CDR1 is SGHRS and CDR2 is YFSETQ in the germline V gene. The CDR3 consists of 13 residues. The receptor was derived from a man in his 60s with acute or convalescent COVID-19. The chain links TRBV5-1 to TRBJ2-6; the D gene is possibly TRBD2 (7 bases). Sequencing was performed on peripheral blood. The CDR3 spells CASSSGGHNVLTF. CDR3 bases: TGCGCCAGCAGTTCCGGGGGGCACAACGTCCTGACTTTC.